The 15 T cell receptor beta chains below all came from one sample that was sequenced in a study of T-cell reconstitution after alpha-beta-depleted transplantation in children (dated by TCRdb to about 2016). Libraries were prepared through PCR. The listed sequencing device is Illumina HiSeq 2500. TCR library preparation used molecular barcoding, with unique molecular identifiers applied to normalize quantification of the TCRbeta repertoire. Using fastp trimming at Q25 and MiXCR clonotype assembly, TCRdb reanalyzed the public sequencing data and kept in-frame beta chains. Here each entry gathers all rows of one CDR3 protein and keeps the most common genes and DNA. For this sample there are roughly 200,000 distinct CDR3 sequences; 6.5% to 7.5% appear just once. The ten largest clones capture approximately 2.9% of the sample. This specimen was PBMCs from the stem cell graft donor, taken from the stem cell graft. All receptors derive from a human donor who donated a stem cell graft to a child with Wiskott-Aldrich syndrome.

This clonotype has a handful of counts. This chain connects TRBV7-2 to TRBJ2-7; the match to TRBD2 covers 9 bases. The J segment lost 0 bases and the V segment lost 0 bases, leaving 9 bases of the junction unmatched. This CDR3 comprises 18 residues. Germline V gives CDR1 SGHTA, CDR2 FQGNSA. The CDR3: CASSLATGLAMSSYEQYF. CDR3 nucleotide sequence: TGTGCCAGCAGCTTAGCGACCGGACTAGCGATGAGCTCCTACGAGCAGTACTTC.

This clonotype occurred many times. The chain combines TRBV6-1 with TRBJ2-1, with 9 bases aligning to TRBD2. The V and J ends lost 7 bases and 7 bases, in that order; junction bases with no gene match: 8. The V gene's germline CDR1 is MNHNS and CDR2 SASEGT. The CDR3 consists of 14 residues. DNA for the CDR3: TGTGCCAGCACAAAAGCGGGAGGACAAAATGAGCAGTTCTTC. It translates to CASTKAGGQNEQFF.

In this sample, this clonotype turned up many times. The rearrangement joins TRBV20-1 to TRBJ2-3, with D perhaps matching TRBD2 (6 bases). This CDR3 region has 13 residues. Germline values: CDR1 DFQATT, CDR2 SNEGSKA (reference sequence). Deletions cut 6 bases from V and 10 bases from J, with 20 bases between. The CDR3: CSAVAEFRVAQYF. In DNA form, the CDR3 reads TGCAGTGCCGTAGCGGAATTTCGAGTTGCGCAGTATTTT.

This chain joins TRBV3-1 and TRBJ2-5, with 8 bases identical to TRBD2. The CDR3 is 17 amino acids. The V gene's germline CDR1 is LGHDT and CDR2 YNNKEL (reference sequence). Trimming removed 5 bases from V and 0 bases from J; junction bases left unmatched: 11. The CDR3, as DNA: TGTGCCAGCAGCTGGAGCGGGAGCCGTCCGTACCAAGAGACCCAGTACTTC. Encoded protein: CASSWSGSRPYQETQYF.

This clonotype has at least ten counts. The chain joins TRBV12-3 or TRBV12-4 to TRBJ1-1; possibly TRBD1 for D (5 bases). The CDR3 extends over 12 amino acids. V shed 6 bases and J shed 11 bases, with 16 bases lying between them. CDR3 DNA sequence: TGTGCCAGCAGGCGTCTCCCAGGGAGGGCTTTCTTT. Its protein is CASRRLPGRAFF.

The chain combines TRBV12-3 or TRBV12-4 with TRBJ2-7; D call uncertain. The CDR3 runs 13 residues. V was cut by 1 base and J by 2 bases, with 6 bases left in between. CDR3 sequence reads: CASSLEFPYEQYF. CDR3 bases: TGTGCCAGCAGTTTAGAATTTCCCTACGAGCAGTACTTC.

In this sample, this clonotype turned up many times. The chain has TRBV13 and TRBJ1-2; no clear D. The V end was cut by 2 bases, the J end by 5 bases, with 15 bases between. CDR3 length: 15 residues. Per the germline V gene, CDR1 is PRHDT and CDR2 is FYEKMQ (reference sequence). This CDR3 is CASSLRRASPYGYTF. The CDR3 DNA reads TGTGCCAGCAGCTTACGGCGGGCCTCACCGTATGGCTACACCTTC. Full variable domain (rest looked up from reference TRBV13 and TRBJ1-2): AAGVIQSPRHLIKEKRETATLKCYPIPRHDTVYWYQQGPGQDPQFLISFYEKMQSDKGSIPDRFSAQQFSDYHSELNMSSLELGDSALYFCASSLRRASPYGYTFGSGTRLTVV.

This clonotype was picked up many times. J is TRBJ1-4 and V is TRBV4-1; D call uncertain. This CDR3 is built from 15 residues. Trimming pared 0 bases from V and 5 bases from J, leaving 10 bases between. Per germline, CDR1 MGHRA and CDR2 YSYEKL. The CDR3 region is CASSQDRRENEKLFF. For the CDR3, the DNA is TGCGCCAGCAGCCAAGATCGCAGAGAAAATGAAAAACTGTTTTTT.

In this sample, this clonotype turned up many times. This rearrangement joins TRBV5-6 to TRBJ1-2; D ambiguous. The V and J ends lost 2 bases and 0 bases respectively, with 11 bases between them. The germline CDR1 and CDR2 sequences are SGHDT and YYEEEE. The CDR3 has 15 residues. CDR3 in DNA: TGTGCCAGCAGCTTATTGGGATCTACTAACTATGGCTACACCTTC. It translates to CASSLLGSTNYGYTF.

This clonotype was found many times. The rearrangement uses TRBV28 and TRBJ2-7; possible D gene TRBD2, 5 bases. The CDR3 sequence is 15 residues long. Trimming removed 2 bases at V and 6 bases at J, with 17 bases between. The germline CDR1 and CDR2 sequences are MDHEN and SYDVKM. CDR3 sequence (DNA): TGTGCCAGCAGTTTAGTTTCGGGGAGCCACCCCGAGCAGTACTTC. As protein: CASSLVSGSHPEQYF.

This clonotype was detected ten times or more. The chain couples TRBV11-2 to TRBJ1-2; 8 bases line up with TRBD1. The germline gives CDR1 SGHAT, CDR2 FQNNGV. The junction had 9 bases not matched to a gene; V was cut back by 1 base and J by 8 bases. The CDR3 length is 15 residues. As DNA, the CDR3 is TGTGCCAGCAGCTTAGCCCAGGGGGCGATTTGGGGCTACACCTTC. Encoded protein: CASSLAQGAIWGYTF.

This clonotype was found many times. This chain uses TRBV29-1 with TRBJ1-1, with a tentative D call TRBD1 (6 bases). Germline lookup yields CDR1 SQVTM and CDR2 ANQGSEA. The CDR3 covers 14 residues. V dropped 3 bases and J dropped 3 bases, with 14 bases sitting between them. The CDR3 sequence: CSVERGEWDTEAFF. As DNA, the CDR3 is TGCAGCGTTGAGAGGGGGGAATGGGACACTGAAGCTTTCTTT.

In this sample, this clonotype turned up many times. V is TRBV20-1 and J is TRBJ2-1; 8 bases line up with TRBD2. Germline V lookup: CDR1 DFQATT, CDR2 SNEGSKA (reference sequence). J was trimmed by 3 bases and V by 6 bases; bases with no gene match: 10. CDR3 size: 15 residues. In DNA, the CDR3 is TGCAGTGCATCATCGGGAGGGGGTCGCTACAATGAGCAGTTCTTC. It yields the protein CSASSGGGRYNEQFF.

On this clonotype: This may be a read error, as it is one base from a much larger clone. The chain uses TRBV12-3 or TRBV12-4 and TRBJ2-1; 7 bases are a match to TRBD1. The CDR3 has 15 residues. J lost 8 bases, V lost 6 bases, and 13 bases had no gene match. The CDR3 sequence: CASRAGIGGFDEQFF. As DNA, the CDR3 is TGTGCCAGCAGAGCCGGGATAGGGGGCTTCGATGAGCAGTTCTTC.

This chain connects TRBV2 to TRBJ2-3; D possibly corresponds to TRBD2 (6 bases). V lost 3 bases and J 2 bases, leaving 18 bases between the germline ends. Per germline, CDR1 SNHLY and CDR2 FYNNEI. There are 17 residues in the CDR3. CDR3 sequence (DNA): TGTGCCAGCAGTGATCAGGTAGCGGCCCTTCTCACAGATACGCAGTATTTT. This codes for CASSDQVAALLTDTQYF.